The 6 T cell receptor beta chains given below trace back to one sample, sequenced in a study of blood T cell repertoires in COVID-19. The repertoire was sequenced with immunoSEQ multiplex PCR; TCRdb's copy has only in-frame clones and lacks some. The sample has 200,000 to 300,000 clones; approximately 84% are singletons. Material for sequencing was peripheral blood. The receptors were gathered from a man between 50 and 59 years old with acute or convalescent COVID-19.

This chain joins TRBV28 and TRBJ1-1, with 9 bases aligning to TRBD1. Germline-derived CDR1 and CDR2 are MDHEN and SYDVKM. CDR3 size: 15 residues. The V segment lost 6 bases and the J segment 5 bases; nucleotides outside the gene matches: 10. The CDR3 here is CASRAPQGARTEAFF. The CDR3 coding sequence is TGTGCCAGCAGAGCTCCACAGGGGGCTAGGACTGAAGCTTTCTTT.

This clone occurred once. The rearrangement uses TRBV6-6 and TRBJ2-5; D unclear. Per the germline V gene, CDR1 is MNHNY and CDR2 is SVGAGI (reference sequence). V was trimmed by 6 bases and J by 2 bases, leaving 7 bases between them. This CDR3 spans 12 amino acids. The CDR3 loop reads CASSPVQETQYF. The CDR3 region has the DNA TGTGCCAGCAGCCCAGTTCAAGAGACCCAGTACTTC.

The chain recombines TRBV9 with TRBJ2-7; D possibly corresponds to TRBD1 (6 bases). The CDR3 covers 15 residues. Trimming pared 4 bases from V and 0 bases from J, leaving 14 bases between. CDR1 is SGDLS, CDR2 YYNGEE, per germline. The CDR3 spells CASSRTVDISYEQYF. Written as DNA, the CDR3 is TGTGCCAGCAGCCGGACAGTTGATATCTCCTACGAGCAGTACTTC.

CDR3 nucleotide sequence: TGTGCCAGCAGCTTGGCACGCCAGGGAGAGACCCAGTACTTC. This gives the protein CASSLARQGETQYF. This rearrangement joins TRBV5-4 to TRBJ2-5, with a tentative D call TRBD1 (5 bases). Deletions cut 0 bases from V and 4 bases from J, with 10 bases between. This CDR3 contains 14 residues. Germline CDR1 SGHNT, CDR2 YYREEE (reference sequence). Together with reference TRBV5-4 and TRBJ2-5, the CDR3 gives the full variable domain: ETGVTQSPTHLIKTRGQQVTLRCSSQSGHNTVSWYQQALGQGPQFIFQYYREEENGRGNFPPRFSGLQFPNYSSELNVNALELDDSALYLCASSLARQGETQYFGPGTRLLVL.

This chain links TRBV2 with TRBJ1-4; D gene ambiguous. Deletions cut 2 bases from V and 8 bases from J, with 6 bases between. Looked up from germline, CDR1 is SNHLY and CDR2 is FYNNEI. The CDR3 length is 12 residues. CDR3 loop: CASSEQQEKLFF. CDR3 nucleotides: TGTGCCAGCAGTGAACAACAGGAAAAACTGTTTTTT. Looking up the rest from reference TRBV2 and TRBJ1-4 gives the full variable domain: EPEVTQTPSHQVTQMGQEVILRCVPISNHLYFYWYRQILGQKVEFLVSFYNNEISEKSEIFDDQFSVERPDGSNFTLKIRSTKLEDSAMYFCASSEQQEKLFFGSGTQLSVL.

This clone appeared once. This chain joins TRBV15 and TRBJ1-2; D gene unclear. Trimming shortened V by 1 base and J by 4 bases, and 7 bases separated the two germline ends. The V gene's germline CDR1 is LNHNV and CDR2 YYDKDF (reference sequence). The CDR3 loop spans 13 amino acids. The CDR3 region is CATSRVGSYGYTF. CDR3 DNA sequence: TGTGCCACCAGCAGAGTAGGGAGCTATGGCTACACCTTC. The full variable domain, in which reference TRBV15 and TRBJ1-2 provide the parts outside the CDR3, is DAMVIQNPRYQVTQFGKPVTLSCSQTLNHNVMYWYQQKSSQAPKLLFHYYDKDFNNEADTPDNFQSRRPNTSFCFLDIRSPGLGDTAMYLCATSRVGSYGYTFGSGTRLTVV.